This entry lists 12 T cell receptor beta chains sequenced from one sample in a study of beta chain features in type 1 diabetes. Study-level points and caveats: Type 1 diabetes patients had TCRB CDR3s that were shorter (moderately but significantly so) in all four CD4+ subsets.

TCRB transcripts that were expressed got sequenced, as all of the isolated RNA had been reverse transcribed. TCRdb's copy holds only in-frame clones and misses some; the assay was immunoSEQ multiplex PCR. This sample yields 600,000 to 700,000 clones, of which 12% are seen a single time; more than 0.1% belongs to the top ten. Their cognate antigens are unknown. The sequenced sample consisted of naive CD4+ T cells from blood. The receptors come from a man younger than 40 with type 1 diabetes.

The chain carries TRBV11-2 and TRBJ1-1, with D possibly TRBD1 on 5 matching bases. Trimming cost V 5 bases and J 7 bases, with 14 bases left between them. The CDR3 covers 13 residues. Germline V gives CDR1 SGHAT, CDR2 FQNNGV. The DNA for the CDR3 is TGTGCCAGCAGCGCCCCGGGGGGGAGTGAAGCTTTCTTT. Residues: CASSAPGGSEAFF.

The chain uses TRBV7-9 and TRBJ2-3, with 7 nucleotides matching TRBD1. Germline-derived CDR1 and CDR2 are SEHNR and FQNEAQ (reference sequence). This CDR3 is built from 15 residues. Trimming took 6 bases from V and 2 from J; bases not matched to a gene: 8. The CDR3 loop reads CASSQGEHSTDTQYF. CDR3 sequence (DNA): TGTGCCAGCAGTCAGGGGGAGCACTCCACAGATACGCAGTATTTT.

The V and J genes are TRBV7-2 and TRBJ2-1; 15 nucleotides align to TRBD2. Trimming at V came to 5 bases and at J to 7 bases, leaving 6 bases not matched to a gene. The CDR3 has 16 residues. Germline V gene data show CDR1 as SGHTA and CDR2 as FQGNSA. Here the CDR3 reads CASSIGTSGGRNEQFF. CDR3 DNA: TGTGCCAGCAGCATCGGGACTAGCGGGGGGAGGAATGAGCAGTTCTTC.

This clone has only a few counts. The chain combines TRBV6-1 with TRBJ1-6; the D gene is possibly TRBD1 (5 bases). The germline CDR1 and CDR2 sequences are MNHNS and SASEGT. The CDR3 consists of 15 residues. V shed 5 bases and J shed 6 bases, with 14 bases lying between them. CDR3 in DNA: TGTGCCAGCAGTACGACAGTTACACTTAATTCACCCCTCCACTTT. Amino acid sequence: CASSTTVTLNSPLHF.

The chain carries TRBV28 and TRBJ2-5; 7 bases are shared with TRBD2. V gave up 5 bases and J gave up 4 bases; unmatched junction bases: 16. CDR1 is MDHEN, CDR2 SYDVKM, per germline. The CDR3 length is 17 residues. In nucleotides, the CDR3 is TGTGCCAGCAGTCTCCTGACCCTAGCCGGGGGGAGAGAGACCCAGTACTTC. It is translated as CASSLLTLAGGRETQYF.

A few counts support this clone. The rearrangement uses TRBV5-1 and TRBJ1-1, with 8 bases aligning to TRBD1. Unmatched junction bases numbered 6, after V lost 4 bases and J lost 4 bases. Germline lookup yields CDR1 SGHRS and CDR2 YFSETQ. This CDR3 is 14 amino acids long. The CDR3, as DNA: TGCGCCAGCAGCGCAGGACAGGGTGGCACTGAAGCTTTCTTT. This gives the protein CASSAGQGGTEAFF.

The genes are TRBV6-6 and TRBJ1-5; D remains unclear. Trimming took 0 bases from V and 4 from J, leaving 4 bases between them. CDR1 is MNHNY, CDR2 SVGAGI, per germline (reference sequence). This CDR3 has 13 residues. The CDR3 coding sequence is TGTGCCAGCAGTTACTCTGATAATCAGCCCCAGCATTTT. Amino acid sequence: CASSYSDNQPQHF.

This clone has a handful of counts. The sample carries other DNA sequences with the same CDR3. The rearrangement joins TRBV14 to TRBJ2-3; D perhaps matches TRBD2 (7 bases). CDR1 is SGHDN and CDR2 is FVKESK in the germline V gene. The CDR3 loop spans 15 amino acids. V lost 1 base to trimming and J lost 1 base, with 9 bases between them. The CDR3 spells CASSQVGGGTDTQYF. CDR3 nucleotides: TGTGCCAGCAGCCAAGTAGGGGGGGGCACAGATACGCAGTATTTT.

J is TRBJ1-4 and V is TRBV5-1, with D uncertain. The germline V gene encodes CDR1 SGHRS and CDR2 YFSETQ. The CDR3 has 15 residues. The V and J ends lost 2 bases and 5 bases respectively, with 13 bases between them. This CDR3 reads CASSFGTVKNEKLFF. DNA of the CDR3: TGCGCCAGCAGCTTTGGAACAGTCAAAAATGAAAAACTGTTTTTT.

In the case of this clone: Distinct nucleotide sequences in the sample also encode this CDR3. The chain carries TRBV19 and TRBJ2-7; D call uncertain. V lost 9 bases, J lost 1 base, and 10 bases lay in between. CDR1 is LNHDA and CDR2 is SQIVND in the germline V gene (reference sequence). This CDR3 is 12 amino acids long. The CDR3 DNA sequence: TGTGCCAGCCGAGATCCATCCTACGAGCAGTACTTC. Residues: CASRDPSYEQYF.

The chain joins TRBV5-1 to TRBJ1-6; a weak D match, TRBD1 (5 bases). Trimming took off 4 bases at V and 7 bases at J, with 18 bases between the two ends. The germline CDR1 and CDR2 sequences are SGHRS and YFSETQ. The CDR3 contains 16 residues. The CDR3 protein is CASSPRPQGENSPLHF. The CDR3 region has the DNA TGCGCCAGCAGCCCAAGACCTCAGGGAGAGAATTCACCCCTCCACTTT.

This clone turned up a few times. V and J are TRBV30 and TRBJ2-7, with D unclear. The length of the CDR3 is 12 residues. Germline CDR1 and CDR2: GTSNPN and SVGIG (reference sequence). V lost 1 base and J 5 bases, leaving 9 bases between the germline ends. The CDR3 here is CAWSAQTNEQYF. The CDR3 nucleotides are TGTGCCTGGAGTGCCCAGACCAACGAGCAGTACTTC.